This passage covers 9 T cell receptor beta chains from one sample sequenced in a study of T cells in Graves' hyperthyroidism and ophthalmopathy. There were TCR beta CDR3 regions amplified from RNA transcripts. TCR CDR3 regions were first amplified by RT-PCR with HTBI primers. Each CDR3 protein gets one entry after TCRdb re-called the multiplex PCR reads with MiXCR. The profile shows approximately 690,000 distinct CDR3 sequences, under 25% of them singletons. Sequencing was done on a sample of blood. The source of these receptors is a young man with Graves' ophthalmopathy.

The chain employs TRBV20-1 and TRBJ2-5; maybe TRBD2 (7 bases). Trimming pared 4 bases from V and 2 bases from J, leaving 11 bases between. Germline CDR1 DFQATT, CDR2 SNEGSKA (reference sequence). The CDR3 contains 13 residues. The DNA for the CDR3 is TGCAGTGCTAAGGGGGGGAAACAAGAGACCCAGTACTTC. Its translation is CSAKGGKQETQYF.

Note on this clonotype: The junction does not match germline at one end; this may be a read error. V is TRBV5-1 and J is TRBJ2-3, with a tentative D call TRBD1 (6 bases). The CDR3 length is 15 residues. The germline gives CDR1 SGHRS, CDR2 YFSETQ. CDR3 coding DNA: TGTGCCAGCAGCATATCGGGGCAGGGGACAGATACGCAGTATTTT. It yields the protein CASSISGQGTDTQYF.

This clonotype came up many times. The chain recombines TRBV18 with TRBJ2-7; a weak D match, TRBD1 (7 bases). The V and J ends lost 5 bases and 3 bases respectively, with 11 bases between them. This CDR3 is built from 13 residues. CDR1 KGHSH and CDR2 LQKENI come from the germline V gene. In DNA, the CDR3 is TGTGCCAGCTCAGCGCAGGGGGGCTACGAGCAGTACTTC. This codes for CASSAQGGYEQYF.

The chain combines TRBV19 with TRBJ2-2, with 9 nucleotides matching TRBD1. V lost 5 bases and J lost 5; bases outside the gene matches: 6. The germline V gene has CDR1 LNHDA and CDR2 SQIVND (reference sequence). The CDR3 length is 15 residues. As DNA, the CDR3 is TGTGCCAGTAGTCAACAGGGGGCGATGACCGGGGAGCTGTTTTTT. The encoded protein is CASSQQGAMTGELFF. Full variable domain (rest looked up from reference TRBV19 and TRBJ2-2): DGGITQSPKYLFRKEGQNVTLSCEQNLNHDAMYWYRQDPGQGLRLIYYSQIVNDFQKGDIAEGYSVSREKKESFPLTVTSAQKNPTAFYLCASSQQGAMTGELFFGEGSRLTVL.

This clonotype occurred many times. The J gene is TRBJ2-5, the V gene TRBV30; D remains ambiguous. V lost 1 base to trimming and J lost 3 bases, with 9 bases between them. Germline CDR1 is GTSNPN and CDR2 is SVGIG (reference sequence). CDR3 length: 13 amino acids. The CDR3 DNA reads TGTGCCTGGAGTGAGGTTCTTGAAGAGACCCAGTACTTC. Its translation is CAWSEVLEETQYF.

This rearrangement joins TRBV6-1 to TRBJ2-7; a possible D gene is TRBD1 (6 bases). V lost 10 bases to trimming and J lost 5 bases, with 18 bases between them. The CDR3 consists of 13 residues. The V gene's germline CDR1 is MNHNS and CDR2 SASEGT. The CDR3 loop reads CATREGGGNEQYF. CDR3 bases: TGTGCCACCAGAGAAGGGGGTGGAAACGAGCAGTACTTC.

This clonotype was recorded at least ten times. This chain connects TRBV29-1 to TRBJ1-1; tentative D call: TRBD1 (6 bases). The V and J ends lost 7 bases and 8 bases respectively, with 11 bases between them. There are 10 residues in the CDR3. From germline, CDR1 is SQVTM and CDR2 ANQGSEA. The CDR3 DNA reads TGCAGCGCCGAGGGGGAAGAAGCTTTCTTT. It yields the protein CSAEGEEAFF.

The chain combines TRBV7-2 with TRBJ2-7, with TRBD2 identical over 7 bases. Germline CDR1 reads SGHTA; CDR2 reads FQGNSA. CDR3 length: 17 amino acids. The J segment lost 4 bases and the V segment lost 4 bases, leaving 16 bases of the junction unmatched. The CDR3 spells CASSWDSGRRGFYEQYF. The DNA for the CDR3 is TGTGCCAGCAGCTGGGACTCTGGGCGGCGGGGGTTTTACGAGCAGTACTTC.

The CDR3 DNA is TGTGCCAGCAGTGAACTGGGCGGGATTGCCACAGATACGCAGTATTTT. This gives the protein CASSELGGIATDTQYF. The chain combines TRBV6-1 with TRBJ2-3; D is perhaps TRBD2 (6 bases). V was clipped by 2 bases and J by 2 bases, with 14 bases between them. Germline V gene sequence: CDR1 MNHNS, CDR2 SASEGT. The CDR3 extends over 16 amino acids.